These 13 T cell receptor beta chains were all obtained from the same sample, sequenced in a study of blood T cells in healthy people across ages. The use of a sample-barcoded 5' primer and a J-beta primer mix characterized a second PCR of about 6 to 12 cycles. Using its own MiXCR run on the 5' RACE reads, TCRdb lists one record per CDR3 protein. Of roughly 900,000 distinct CDR3 sequences in the sample, around 28% were seen once. Sequenced input: blood. All receptors come from a woman of 80 years or more in good health.

This chain uses TRBV6-6 with TRBJ1-1; a possible D gene is TRBD1 (5 bases). Germline V CDR1 and CDR2: MNHNY, SVGAGI (reference sequence). CDR3 length: 15 residues. Trimming stripped 2 bases from V and 5 bases from J, with 15 bases between. The CDR3 here is CASSYGRGRETEAFF. CDR3 DNA: TGTGCCAGCAGTTACGGCCGCGGCAGGGAAACTGAAGCTTTCTTT.

This clonotype has a count of ten or more. The chain recombines TRBV5-1 with TRBJ2-7; TRBD1 matches at 8 bases. J lost 6 bases, V lost 2 bases, and 10 bases had no gene match. This CDR3 is built from 15 residues. CDR1 is SGHRS and CDR2 is YFSETQ in the germline V gene. CDR3 nucleotide sequence: TGCGCCAGCAGCTTCGCTGGGACAGGTGGGTTCGAGCAGTACTTC. Amino acids: CASSFAGTGGFEQYF.

This clonotype was detected ten times or more. The V gene is TRBV18, the J gene TRBJ2-4, with D possibly TRBD2 on 6 matching bases. CDR3 length: 14 residues. CDR1 is KGHSH and CDR2 is LQKENI in the germline V gene. The V end lost 3 bases, the J end lost 4 bases, and 10 bases lay between the germline ends. The CDR3 loop reads CASSPEGQKNIQYF. CDR3 in DNA: TGTGCCAGCTCACCGGAGGGGCAGAAAAACATTCAGTACTTC.

A few counts support this clonotype. V usage is TRBV21-1 and J usage is TRBJ2-3; the listed D gene, TRBD1, was not tested against the DNA. TRBV21-1 is reported as a pseudogene. This CDR3 is 15 amino acids long. The CDR3 region is CASSSQGSPTDTQYF. CDR3 bases: TGTGCCAGCAGCTCACAGGGGTCCCCTACAGATACGCAGTATTTT.

V and J are TRBV12-3 or TRBV12-4 and TRBJ1-5, with D possibly matching TRBD1 (5 bases). With 6 bases removed from V and 9 bases from J, the gap between germline ends came to 9 bases. The CDR3 consists of 11 residues. CDR3 region: CASRGGGPQHF. The DNA of the CDR3 is TGTGCCAGCAGGGGGGGGGGGCCCCAGCATTTT.

Details on this clonotype: It may be a read error: a sequence one base away is much more abundant. The chain uses TRBV5-5 and TRBJ1-5, with D perhaps TRBD1 (5 bases). V shed 3 bases and J shed 6 bases, with 13 bases lying between them. Germline V gene sequence: CDR1 SGHKS, CDR2 YYEKEE (reference sequence). The CDR3 loop spans 14 amino acids. The CDR3 DNA sequence: TGTGCCAGCAGCTGGGGCAGGGTCGGTCAGCCCCAGCATTTT. Translating gives CASSWGRVGQPQHF.

Ten or more counts support this clonotype. V is TRBV10-3 and J is TRBJ2-7; D may correspond to TRBD1 or TRBD2 (5 bases each). Germline V lookup: CDR1 ENHRY, CDR2 SYGVKD. Trimming shortened V by 0 bases and J by 2 bases, and 8 bases separated the two germline ends. The CDR3 is 14 amino acids. The CDR3: CAISESEGPYEQYF. DNA of the CDR3: TGTGCCATCAGTGAGTCCGAGGGACCCTACGAGCAGTACTTC.

A few counts support this clonotype. This chain links TRBV15 with TRBJ1-2; 8 bases map to TRBD1. This CDR3 has 17 amino acids. With V trimmed by 0 bases and J by 4 bases, 10 bases remained unmatched. Germline V CDR1 and CDR2: LNHNV, YYDKDF (reference sequence). CDR3 DNA sequence: TGTGCCACCAGCAGAGATCTATCGGACAGGGTGCTCTATGGCTACACCTTC. Amino acid sequence: CATSRDLSDRVLYGYTF.

This clonotype was detected only a few times. The genes are TRBV6-1 and TRBJ1-5; 8 bases fit TRBD1. This CDR3 spans 18 amino acids. V lost 0 bases to trimming and J lost 1 base; unmatched junction nucleotides: 8. Germline CDR1 reads MNHNS; CDR2 reads SASEGT. CDR3 in amino acids: CASSEAVDRATSNQPQHF. The CDR3 region has the DNA TGTGCCAGCAGTGAAGCCGTGGACAGGGCGACCAGCAATCAGCCCCAGCATTTT.

This clonotype has a count of ten or more. J is TRBJ2-5 and V is TRBV5-1; D call uncertain. With 0 bases removed from V and 1 base from J, the gap between germline ends came to 7 bases. The CDR3 is 14 residues long. The V gene's germline CDR1 is SGHRS and CDR2 YFSETQ. The DNA of the CDR3 is TGCGCCAGCAGCTTGGCCGTCAGCCAAGAGACCCAGTACTTC. Its protein is CASSLAVSQETQYF.

The sample holds a few counts of this clonotype. The chain joins TRBV6-5 to TRBJ2-5; 12 bases line up with TRBD2. With V trimmed by 0 bases and J by 5 bases, 10 bases remained unmatched. The CDR3 is made up of 18 amino acids. Germline V gene lookup returns CDR1 MNHEY and CDR2 SVGAGI. CDR3 loop: CASSYSTGLAGRRETQYF. The DNA of the CDR3 is TGTGCCAGCAGTTACTCGACTGGACTAGCGGGGCGCAGGGAGACCCAGTACTTC.

This clonotype has at least ten counts. This chain links TRBV7-9 with TRBJ2-1; TRBD2 aligns across 8 bases. V shed 5 bases and J 4 bases; nucleotides not matched to a gene: 10. Germline V gives CDR1 SEHNR, CDR2 FQNEAQ (reference sequence). This CDR3 contains 16 residues. CDR3 sequence reads: CASSPSGGEGYNEQFF. The CDR3 region has the DNA TGTGCCAGCAGCCCCTCGGGGGGGGAAGGTTACAATGAGCAGTTCTTC.

A few counts support this clonotype. The chain has TRBV6-1 and TRBJ1-1; TRBD1 agrees at 8 bases. Germline loops: CDR1 MNHNS, CDR2 SASEGT. Germline trimming cut 7 bases from V and 6 bases from J; bases unmatched to any gene: 10. CDR3 length: 14 residues. The CDR3 reads CASTDRGSIAEAFF. DNA of the CDR3: TGTGCCAGCACAGACAGGGGATCGATCGCTGAAGCTTTCTTT.